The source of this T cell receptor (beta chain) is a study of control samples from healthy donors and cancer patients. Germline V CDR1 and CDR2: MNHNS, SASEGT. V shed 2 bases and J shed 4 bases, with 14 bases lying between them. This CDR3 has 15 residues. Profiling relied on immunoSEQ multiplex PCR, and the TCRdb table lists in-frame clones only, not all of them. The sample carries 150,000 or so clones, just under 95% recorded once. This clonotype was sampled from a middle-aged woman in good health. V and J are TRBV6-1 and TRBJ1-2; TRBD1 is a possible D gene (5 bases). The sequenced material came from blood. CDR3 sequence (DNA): TGTGCCAGCAGTGAAAGGGGCAGCGAAGTCTATGGCTACACCTTC. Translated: CASSERGSEVYGYTF.